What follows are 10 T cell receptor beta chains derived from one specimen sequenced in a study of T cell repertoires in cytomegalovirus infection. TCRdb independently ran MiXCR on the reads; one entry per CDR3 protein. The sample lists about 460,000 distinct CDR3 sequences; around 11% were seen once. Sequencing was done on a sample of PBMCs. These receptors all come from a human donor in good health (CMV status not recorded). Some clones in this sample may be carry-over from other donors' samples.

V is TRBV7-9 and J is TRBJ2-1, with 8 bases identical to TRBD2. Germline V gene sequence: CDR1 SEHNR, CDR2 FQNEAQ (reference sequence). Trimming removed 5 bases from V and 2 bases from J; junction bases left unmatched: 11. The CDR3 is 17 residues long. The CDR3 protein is CASSPLRGGQPYNEQFF. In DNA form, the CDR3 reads TGTGCCAGCAGCCCACTCCGGGGGGGTCAACCCTACAATGAGCAGTTCTTC.

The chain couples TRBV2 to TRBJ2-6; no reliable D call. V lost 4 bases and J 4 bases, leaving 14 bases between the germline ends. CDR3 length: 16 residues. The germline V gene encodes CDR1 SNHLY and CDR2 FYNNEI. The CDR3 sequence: CASSVSSLPGANVLTF. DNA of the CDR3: TGTGCCAGCAGTGTAAGTTCCTTGCCGGGGGCCAACGTCCTGACTTTC.

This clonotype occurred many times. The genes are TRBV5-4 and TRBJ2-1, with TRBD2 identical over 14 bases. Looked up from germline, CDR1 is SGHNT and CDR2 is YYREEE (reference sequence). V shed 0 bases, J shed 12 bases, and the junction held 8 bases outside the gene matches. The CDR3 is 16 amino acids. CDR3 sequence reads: CASSLETSGGVKGQFF. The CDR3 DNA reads TGTGCCAGCAGCTTGGAGACTAGCGGGGGGGTCAAGGGGCAGTTCTTC. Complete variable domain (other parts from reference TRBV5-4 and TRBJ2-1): ETGVTQSPTHLIKTRGQQVTLRCSSQSGHNTVSWYQQALGQGPQFIFQYYREEENGRGNFPPRFSGLQFPNYSSELNVNALELDDSALYLCASSLETSGGVKGQFFGPGTRLTVL.

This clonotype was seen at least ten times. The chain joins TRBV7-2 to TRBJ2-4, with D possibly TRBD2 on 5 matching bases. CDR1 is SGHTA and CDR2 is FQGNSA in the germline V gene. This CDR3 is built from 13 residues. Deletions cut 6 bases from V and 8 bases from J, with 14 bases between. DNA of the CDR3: TGTGCCAGCAGTTTCGGACTTGGGGACATTCAGTACTTC. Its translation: CASSFGLGDIQYF. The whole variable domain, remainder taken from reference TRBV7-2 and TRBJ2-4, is GAGVSQSPSNKVTEKGKDVELRCDPISGHTALYWYRQSLGQGLEFLIYFQGNSAPDKSGLPSDRFSAERTGGSVSTLTIQRTQQEDSAVYLCASSFGLGDIQYFGAGTRLSVL.

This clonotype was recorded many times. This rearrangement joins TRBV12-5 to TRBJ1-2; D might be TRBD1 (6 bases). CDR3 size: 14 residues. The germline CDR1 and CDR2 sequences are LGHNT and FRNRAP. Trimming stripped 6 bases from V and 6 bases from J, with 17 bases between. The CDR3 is CASGTWGRLDGYTF. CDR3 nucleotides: TGTGCTAGTGGGACCTGGGGGCGGCTGGATGGCTACACCTTC.

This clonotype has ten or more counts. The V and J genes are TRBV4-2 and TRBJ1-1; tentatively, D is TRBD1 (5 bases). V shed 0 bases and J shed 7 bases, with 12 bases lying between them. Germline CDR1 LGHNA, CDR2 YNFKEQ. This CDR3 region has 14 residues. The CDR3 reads CASSQDVTANEAFF. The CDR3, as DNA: TGTGCCAGCAGCCAAGATGTGACAGCAAATGAAGCTTTCTTT.

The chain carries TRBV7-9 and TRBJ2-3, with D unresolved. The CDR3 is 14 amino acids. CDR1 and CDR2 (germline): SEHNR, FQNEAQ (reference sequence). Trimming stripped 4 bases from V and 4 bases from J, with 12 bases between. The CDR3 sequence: CASSSVESPDTQYF. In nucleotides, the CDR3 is TGTGCCAGCAGCTCGGTAGAGTCGCCAGATACGCAGTATTTT.

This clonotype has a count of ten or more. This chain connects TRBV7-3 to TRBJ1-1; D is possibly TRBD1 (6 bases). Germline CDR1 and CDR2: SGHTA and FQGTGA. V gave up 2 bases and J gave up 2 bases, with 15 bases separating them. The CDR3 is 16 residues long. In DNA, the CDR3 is TGTGCCAGCAGCTTAGGGATTGCGGGGGGCAACACTGAAGCTTTCTTT. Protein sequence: CASSLGIAGGNTEAFF.

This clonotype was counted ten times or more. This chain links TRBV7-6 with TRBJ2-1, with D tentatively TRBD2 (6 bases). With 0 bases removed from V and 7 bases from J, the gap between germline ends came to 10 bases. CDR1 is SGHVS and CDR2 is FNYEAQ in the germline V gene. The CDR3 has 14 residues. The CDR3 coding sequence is TGTGCCAGCAGCTTAGCGGCAGGGAGGAATGAGCAGTTCTTC. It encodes CASSLAAGRNEQFF.

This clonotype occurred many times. CDR3 coding DNA: TGTGCCAGCAGCAACAGACAGGGAGTCCAGTTCTTC. Amino acid sequence: CASSNRQGVQFF. The chain recombines TRBV7-9 with TRBJ2-1, with TRBD1 matching 7 bases. This CDR3 contains 12 residues. Germline V CDR1 and CDR2: SEHNR, FQNEAQ (reference sequence). V trimming: 5 bases; J trimming: 13 bases; junction bases outside the gene matches: 8.